A single sample is the source of the 11 T cell receptor beta chains below, sequenced in a study of T cell repertoires in cytomegalovirus infection. A single record per CDR3 protein comes from TCRdb applying MiXCR to the reads. The sample comprises roughly 730,000 distinct CDR3 sequences, around 31% of which are singletons, and approximately 18% rests with the top ten. For these TCRs, the target antigens are not known. Sequencing was performed on cultured PBMCs, taken from culture after CMV antigen stimulation. The receptors here all came from a human donor in good health (CMV status not recorded). Some clones in this sample may be carry-over from other donors' samples.

The CDR3 loop reads CASSLVGRGATEAFF. CDR3 DNA: TGCGCCAGCAGCTTGGTCGGGCGAGGGGCGACTGAAGCTTTCTTT. The chain couples TRBV5-1 to TRBJ1-1, with a tentative D call TRBD1 (5 bases). The germline CDR1 and CDR2 sequences are SGHRS and YFSETQ. This CDR3 is 15 amino acids long. The V end was cut by 0 bases, the J end by 5 bases, with 14 bases between.

This clonotype came up a few times. The chain couples TRBV7-2 to TRBJ2-1; TRBD2 aligns across 9 bases. CDR3 length: 16 amino acids. V gave up 1 base and J gave up 6 bases; unmatched junction bases: 7. In germline, CDR1 is SGHTA, CDR2 FQGNSA. CDR3 nucleotides: TGTGCCAGCAGCTTAGACACGGGAGCGGGAGGCAATGAGCAGTTCTTC. Amino acids: CASSLDTGAGGNEQFF.

This chain uses TRBV6-6 with TRBJ1-5; D may be TRBD1 (5 bases). The CDR3 contains 15 residues. Germline CDR1 is MNHNY and CDR2 is SVGAGI (reference sequence). V was pared by 6 bases and J by 7 bases, with 19 bases between. Here the CDR3 reads CASSTPQGVGQPQHF. CDR3 in DNA: TGTGCCAGCAGCACCCCCCAAGGGGTGGGACAGCCCCAGCATTTT.

This chain uses TRBV12-3 or TRBV12-4 with TRBJ2-2; D uncertain. Trimming pared 11 bases from V and 8 bases from J, leaving 18 bases between. This CDR3 region has 13 residues. This CDR3 reads CACQFGWQGELFF. Here the CDR3 DNA reads TGTGCCTGCCAGTTTGGGTGGCAGGGGGAGCTGTTTTTT.

This clonotype was observed a handful of times. The chain employs TRBV7-2 and TRBJ2-7; no clear D. The germline V gene encodes CDR1 SGHTA and CDR2 FQGNSA. The CDR3 sequence is 12 residues long. With 2 bases removed from V and 6 bases from J, the gap between germline ends came to 8 bases. CDR3 coding DNA: TGTGCCAGCAGCTTAAACGCTCTCGAGCAGTACTTC. This encodes CASSLNALEQYF.

This clonotype was seen many times. The chain is built from TRBV20-1 and TRBJ2-3; the match to TRBD1 covers 10 bases. V lost 4 bases and J lost 5; bases outside the gene matches: 9. The CDR3 consists of 15 residues. Per the germline V gene, CDR1 is DFQATT and CDR2 is SNEGSKA (reference sequence). The CDR3 region has the DNA TGCAGTGCTACGGCCGGGACAGGGGAAAAAGATACGCAGTATTTT. It is translated as CSATAGTGEKDTQYF.

This clonotype was seen repeatedly, ten times or more. The CDR3 is CASSFGWGANVLTF. The CDR3, as DNA: TGTGCCAGCAGCTTTGGTTGGGGGGCCAACGTCCTGACTTTC. The chain couples TRBV7-6 to TRBJ2-6; no definite D call. V lost 3 bases, J lost 4 bases, and 7 bases lay in between. The germline V gene encodes CDR1 SGHVS and CDR2 FNYEAQ. The CDR3 is 14 amino acids.

This clonotype was seen ten or more times. The genes are TRBV7-2 and TRBJ2-1; D is perhaps TRBD1 (5 bases). Trimming removed 5 bases at V and 6 bases at J, with 8 bases between. CDR3 length: 12 amino acids. Germline V gene data show CDR1 as SGHTA and CDR2 as FQGNSA. The CDR3 sequence: CASSRQGNEQFF. The CDR3 DNA is TGTGCCAGCAGCCGTCAGGGCAATGAGCAGTTCTTC.

The chain links TRBV7-2 to TRBJ1-2, with D perhaps matching TRBD1 (6 bases). Germline V gene sequence: CDR1 SGHTA, CDR2 FQGNSA. V lost 1 base and J lost 1, with 16 bases in between. There are 17 residues in the CDR3. The CDR3 DNA is TGTGCCAGCAGCTTAGGGGGTGGGGGGCCCTTTAACTATGGCTACACCTTC. Encoded protein: CASSLGGGGPFNYGYTF.

CDR3 loop: CASSNPPGANVLTF. CDR3 DNA sequence: TGTGCCAGTAGTAATCCTCCAGGGGCCAACGTCCTGACTTTC. The chain combines TRBV19 with TRBJ2-6; D remains ambiguous. This CDR3 has 14 amino acids. Trimming left V 4 bases short and J 4 bases short, with 8 bases between. Germline loops: CDR1 LNHDA, CDR2 SQIVND (reference sequence).

The V call is TRBV6-2 or TRBV6-3, the J call TRBJ1-5; TRBD1 aligns across 7 bases. The germline CDR1 and CDR2 sequences are MNHEY and SVGEGT. V lost 6 bases to trimming and J lost 2 bases; unmatched junction nucleotides: 7. This CDR3 is 15 amino acids long. The CDR3 DNA follows: TGTGCCAGCAGCAACAGGGGTCATGGCAATCAGCCCCAGCATTTT. Its protein is CASSNRGHGNQPQHF.